Following are 30 T cell receptor beta chains from one sample sequenced in a study of T cell responses to AZD1222 COVID-19 vaccine. Some clones are missing from TCRdb's copy, which holds only in-frame ones; the method was immunoSEQ multiplex PCR. In the table there are around 160,000 clones, 94% of which are singletons. The source material was peripheral blood, sampled 28 days after the second AZD1222 dose. These receptors originate from an adult who received the AZD1222 COVID-19 vaccine.

The J gene is TRBJ2-5, the V gene TRBV3-1 (or the pseudogene TRBV3-2); TRBD2 aligns across 13 bases. The CDR3 is 16 residues long. Per the germline V gene, CDR1 is LGHDT and CDR2 is YNNKEL (reference sequence). With V trimmed by 4 bases and J by 3 bases, 5 bases remained unmatched. CDR3 DNA: TGTGCCAGCAGCCTAAAAGGGACTAGCGGGAAAGAGACCCAGTACTTC. Amino acid sequence: CASSLKGTSGKETQYF.

The chain uses TRBV18 and TRBJ1-3; 8 nucleotides match TRBD1. Trimming removed 2 bases from V and 4 bases from J; junction bases left unmatched: 13. The germline gives CDR1 KGHSH, CDR2 LQKENI. The CDR3 is 18 amino acids. The CDR3 protein is CASSPKLIRTGNGNTIYF. The CDR3 region has the DNA TGTGCCAGCTCACCAAAATTAATCCGGACAGGGAACGGAAACACCATATATTTT.

The chain uses TRBV4-2 and TRBJ2-2, with D possibly matching TRBD2 (5 bases). Looked up from germline, CDR1 is LGHNA and CDR2 is YNFKEQ. This CDR3 comprises 17 residues. Trimming took 6 bases from V and 0 from J, leaving 17 bases between them. CDR3 amino acids: CASSHTDAGANTGELFF. The CDR3 DNA sequence: TGTGCCAGCAGTCATACTGACGCGGGCGCGAACACCGGGGAGCTGTTTTTT.

The chain employs TRBV5-4 and TRBJ2-7, with a possible D match to TRBD2 (6 bases). V lost 0 bases to trimming and J lost 6 bases, with 7 bases between them. CDR3 length: 12 residues. Per the germline V gene, CDR1 is SGHNT and CDR2 is YYREEE (reference sequence). CDR3 in DNA: TGTGCCAGCAGCTTGGTTAGCGGCGAGCAGTACTTC. Translating gives CASSLVSGEQYF.

V is TRBV27 and J is TRBJ1-2; no definite D call. From germline, CDR1 is MNHEY and CDR2 SMNVEV (reference sequence). The ends were cut back, 4 bases at V and 1 base at J, with 7 bases in the middle. The CDR3 loop spans 13 amino acids. The CDR3 DNA is TGTGCCAGCAGTTACAAGGATAACTATGGCTACACCTTC. Translation: CASSYKDNYGYTF.

The chain links TRBV9 to TRBJ2-3, with 9 bases matching TRBD2. V lost 4 bases, J lost 6 bases, and 6 bases stayed unmatched. Germline values: CDR1 SGDLS, CDR2 YYNGEE. The CDR3 length is 14 residues. CDR3 amino acids: CASSPGTSPDTQYF. Here the CDR3 DNA reads TGTGCCAGCAGCCCCGGGACTAGCCCGGATACGCAGTATTTT. The full variable domain, rest sourced from reference TRBV9 and TRBJ2-3, is DSGVTQTPKHLITATGQRVTLRCSPRSGDLSVYWYQQSLDQGLQFLIQYYNGEERAKGNILERFSAQQFPDLHSELNLSSLELGDSALYFCASSPGTSPDTQYFGPGTRLTVL.

The chain uses TRBV10-2 and TRBJ1-5; D gene uncertain. The CDR3 spans 17 residues. Trimming took off 4 bases at V and 0 bases at J, with 16 bases between the two ends. Germline V CDR1 and CDR2: WSHSY, SAAADI. Written as DNA, the CDR3 is TGCGCCAGCAGTGGGGCCCTTCCCCCCGTTAGCAATCAGCCCCAGCATTTT. Residues: CASSGALPPVSNQPQHF.

The CDR3 DNA reads TGTGCCAGCAGCCAAGTCGAGACAGGGATCTATGGCTACACCTTC. Translating it yields CASSQVETGIYGYTF. This chain uses TRBV14 with TRBJ1-2; 7 nucleotides align to TRBD1. The CDR3 contains 15 residues. V lost 1 base, J lost 4 bases, and 6 bases stayed unmatched. Germline V lookup: CDR1 SGHDN, CDR2 FVKESK. Complete variable domain (other parts from reference TRBV14 and TRBJ1-2): EAGVTQFPSHSVIEKGQTVTLRCDPISGHDNLYWYRRVMGKEIKFLLHFVKESKQDESGMPNNRFLAERTGGTYSTLKVQPAELEDSGVYFCASSQVETGIYGYTFGSGTRLTVV.

V usage is TRBV6-1 and J usage is TRBJ2-3; 9 bases fit TRBD1. The CDR3 runs 14 residues. V lost 3 bases and J lost 6; bases outside the gene matches: 4. Germline-derived CDR1 and CDR2 are MNHNS and SASEGT. CDR3 bases: TGTGCCAGCAGTGACAGGGACAGGGTGGATACGCAGTATTTT. This codes for CASSDRDRVDTQYF.

The gene calls are TRBV10-2 and TRBJ1-5; D may be TRBD1 (5 bases). V gave up 8 bases and J gave up 11 bases, with 13 bases separating them. Per the germline V gene, CDR1 is WSHSY and CDR2 is SAAADI. The CDR3 spans 11 residues. CDR3 region: CASGAGDAQHF. The CDR3 DNA reads TGCGCCAGCGGGGCAGGCGACGCCCAGCATTTT.

The chain links TRBV7-3 to TRBJ2-1, with TRBD2 matching over 10 bases. The germline gives CDR1 SGHTA, CDR2 FQGTGA. Trimming took 0 bases from V and 0 from J; bases not matched to a gene: 11. This CDR3 contains 20 residues. CDR3 region: CASSLTSNSGRPGSYNEQFF. CDR3 in DNA: TGTGCCAGCAGCTTAACGAGTAATAGCGGGAGGCCGGGCTCCTACAATGAGCAGTTCTTC. The whole variable domain, remainder taken from reference TRBV7-3 and TRBJ2-1, is GAGVSQTPSNKVTEKGKYVELRCDPISGHTALYWYRQSLGQGPEFLIYFQGTGAADDSGLPNDRFFAVRPEGSVSTLKIQRTERGDSAVYLCASSLTSNSGRPGSYNEQFFGPGTRLTVL.

The chain uses TRBV5-4 and TRBJ2-5; 9 bases line up with TRBD2. The V gene's germline CDR1 is SGHNT and CDR2 YYREEE (reference sequence). Trimming took 5 bases from V and 5 from J; bases not matched to a gene: 4. The CDR3 has 13 residues. CDR3 in amino acids: CASSFSGRETQYF. In DNA, the CDR3 is TGTGCCAGCAGTTTCAGCGGGAGGGAGACCCAGTACTTC.

The chain joins TRBV9 to TRBJ2-3, with 7 positions matching TRBD2. In germline, CDR1 is SGDLS, CDR2 YYNGEE. V lost 0 bases, J lost 3 bases, and 7 bases stayed unmatched. This CDR3 has 16 amino acids. For the CDR3, the DNA is TGTGCCAGCAGCGTAGGACGAGGGAGGGCGACAGATACGCAGTATTTT. It encodes CASSVGRGRATDTQYF.

This chain joins TRBV5-1 and TRBJ2-7, with 8 nucleotides matching TRBD1. J lost 2 bases, V lost 6 bases, and 10 bases had no gene match. The CDR3 totals 15 residues. Germline CDR1 reads SGHRS; CDR2 reads YFSETQ. CDR3 nucleotide sequence: TGCGCCAGCACCTGGGCAGGGGGCACAACCTACGAGCAGTACTTC. Amino acids: CASTWAGGTTYEQYF.

The rearrangement uses TRBV5-6 and TRBJ2-7, with D uncertain. Trimming took 3 bases from V and 4 from J, leaving 8 bases between them. The germline V gene has CDR1 SGHDT and CDR2 YYEEEE. The CDR3 has 12 residues. CDR3 nucleotide sequence: TGTGCCAGCAGCTCGACCGATTACGAGCAGTACTTC. The encoded protein is CASSSTDYEQYF.

The V call is TRBV7-8, the J call TRBJ2-7; D gene unclear. V was cut by 5 bases and J by 0 bases, with 14 bases left in between. Germline lookup yields CDR1 SGHVS and CDR2 FQNEAQ. The CDR3 runs 15 residues. The CDR3 coding sequence is TGTGCCAGCAGCGATGCGGTCGGGTTCTCCTACGAGCAGTACTTC. It specifies CASSDAVGFSYEQYF. Together with reference TRBV7-8 and TRBJ2-7, the CDR3 gives the full variable domain: GAGVSQSPRYKVAKRGQDVALRCDPISGHVSLFWYQQALGQGPEFLTYFQNEAQLDKSGLPSDRFFAERPEGSVSTLKIQRTQQEDSAVYLCASSDAVGFSYEQYFGPGTRLTVT.

V gene TRBV6-5 combines with J gene TRBJ1-1; tentatively, D is TRBD1 (6 bases). The germline V and J ends were trimmed by 6 bases and 4 bases, with 18 bases remaining between them. This CDR3 comprises 15 residues. Germline V gives CDR1 MNHEY, CDR2 SVGAGI. The CDR3 spells CASSPGFLGGTEAFF. The CDR3 coding sequence is TGTGCCAGCAGCCCCGGATTTTTAGGGGGCACTGAAGCTTTCTTT.

This clone was recorded only once. This chain connects TRBV28 to TRBJ1-2; 8 positions match TRBD1. Germline values: CDR1 MDHEN, CDR2 SYDVKM. V dropped 1 base and J dropped 1; count of bases not matched to a gene: 5. The CDR3 covers 16 residues. The CDR3 sequence is CASSLSVRGRNYGYTF. For the CDR3, the DNA is TGTGCCAGCAGTTTATCCGTCAGGGGGCGTAACTATGGCTACACCTTC.

This chain joins TRBV7-8 and TRBJ1-1; D call uncertain. Trimming shortened V by 5 bases and J by 5 bases, and 9 bases separated the two germline ends. CDR1 and CDR2 from the germline V gene are SGHVS and FQNEAQ. This CDR3 is 12 amino acids long. The CDR3 loop reads CASSPSGTEAFF. As DNA, the CDR3 is TGTGCCAGCAGCCCTTCGGGGACTGAAGCTTTCTTT.

The V call is TRBV19, the J call TRBJ1-1; D call uncertain. CDR1 LNHDA and CDR2 SQIVND come from the germline V gene (reference sequence). This CDR3 comprises 13 residues. Trimming left V 3 bases short and J 8 bases short, with 13 bases between. In nucleotides, the CDR3 is TGTGCCAGTAGTATCGGCGCAGCGGCGGAAGCTTTCTTT. Amino acid sequence: CASSIGAAAEAFF.

The V gene is TRBV3-1 (or the pseudogene TRBV3-2), the J gene TRBJ2-7; D unresolved. Between the trimmed V and J ends, which lost 0 bases and 2 bases, there was a span of 17 bases. Germline V gives CDR1 LGHDT, CDR2 YNNKEL (reference sequence). The CDR3 has 17 amino acids. CDR3 sequence reads: CASSQESNLRLTYEQYF. The CDR3 nucleotides read TGTGCCAGCAGCCAAGAATCGAATCTACGGCTGACCTACGAGCAGTACTTC.

CDR3 in amino acids: CASSLASTASKNIQYF. The CDR3 DNA follows: TGCGCCAGCAGCTTGGCCAGTACCGCTTCCAAAAACATTCAGTACTTC. V usage is TRBV5-1 and J usage is TRBJ2-4; the D is unclear. Trimming cost V 0 bases and J 2 bases, with 12 bases left between them. Germline-derived CDR1 and CDR2 are SGHRS and YFSETQ. The CDR3 is 16 amino acids. The whole variable domain, filled in from reference TRBV5-1 and TRBJ2-4, reads KAGVTQTPRYLIKTRGQQVTLSCSPISGHRSVSWYQQTPGQGLQFLFEYFSETQRNKGNFPGRFSGRQFSNSRSEMNVSTLELGDSALYLCASSLASTASKNIQYFGAGTRLSVL.

This clone was detected once. This sequence joins TRBV19 and TRBJ2-7; D remains ambiguous. This CDR3 has 13 amino acids. Trimming removed 6 bases at V and 5 bases at J, with 14 bases between. Germline CDR1 is LNHDA and CDR2 is SQIVND (reference sequence). For the CDR3, the DNA is TGTGCCAGTAGGGGTCCTGGACGTGACGAGCAGTACTTC. Translation: CASRGPGRDEQYF.

The chain couples TRBV19 to TRBJ1-5; D remains ambiguous. The ends were cut back, 7 bases at V and 0 bases at J, with 7 bases in the middle. The CDR3 has 13 amino acids. The V gene's germline CDR1 is LNHDA and CDR2 SQIVND (reference sequence). As DNA, the CDR3 is TGTGCCAGTACCCCTTATAGCAATCAGCCCCAGCATTTT. Translation gives CASTPYSNQPQHF. The full variable domain, completed using reference TRBV19 and TRBJ1-5, is DGGITQSPKYLFRKEGQNVTLSCEQNLNHDAMYWYRQDPGQGLRLIYYSQIVNDFQKGDIAEGYSVSREKKESFPLTVTSAQKNPTAFYLCASTPYSNQPQHFGDGTRLSIL.

The chain uses TRBV11-2 and TRBJ2-5; D not certain. Germline loops: CDR1 SGHAT, CDR2 FQNNGV. The ends were cut back, 2 bases at V and 5 bases at J, with 15 bases in the middle. The CDR3 consists of 15 residues. The CDR3 sequence is CASSLWSTLEETQYF. The CDR3 DNA reads as TGTGCCAGCAGCTTATGGTCAACCCTCGAGGAGACCCAGTACTTC.

This chain connects TRBV29-1 to TRBJ1-1; 7 bases map to TRBD1. The germline gives CDR1 SQVTM, CDR2 ANQGSEA. The length of the CDR3 is 11 residues. V trimming: 5 bases; J trimming: 8 bases; junction bases outside the gene matches: 5. The CDR3 sequence is CSVRSGQEAFF. In nucleotides, the CDR3 is TGCAGCGTTCGGTCGGGACAGGAAGCTTTCTTT.

The rearrangement uses TRBV4-2 and TRBJ1-2; D gene ambiguous. CDR3 length: 14 amino acids. The V and J ends lost 0 bases and 2 bases respectively, with 7 bases between them. Per the germline V gene, CDR1 is LGHNA and CDR2 is YNFKEQ. CDR3 nucleotides: TGTGCCAGCAGCCAAGATGCGGGGAACTATGGCTACACCTTC. Residues: CASSQDAGNYGYTF.

The V gene is TRBV4-2, the J gene TRBJ1-1; 8 bases align to TRBD1. The J segment lost 8 bases and the V segment lost 1 base, leaving 3 bases of the junction unmatched. This CDR3 region has 13 residues. CDR1 and CDR2 (germline): LGHNA, YNFKEQ. This CDR3 is CASSQGTGREAFF. CDR3 coding DNA: TGTGCCAGCAGCCAAGGGACAGGGAGGGAAGCTTTCTTT.

This chain uses TRBV2 with TRBJ2-2; perhaps TRBD2 as D (5 bases). The germline V gene encodes CDR1 SNHLY and CDR2 FYNNEI. The V end lost 8 bases, the J end lost 5 bases, and 18 bases lay between the germline ends. This CDR3 is built from 15 residues. The CDR3 here is CASGIGLAFTGELFF. The CDR3 DNA follows: TGTGCCAGCGGCATAGGTCTAGCCTTTACCGGGGAGCTGTTTTTT.

CDR3 protein: CASSEEGTAPHGYTF. The DNA of the CDR3 is TGTGCCAGCAGTGAGGAGGGGACGGCTCCCCATGGCTACACCTTC. V gene TRBV2 combines with J gene TRBJ1-2, with D possibly matching TRBD1 (5 bases). Trimming removed 3 bases at V and 6 bases at J, with 17 bases between. This CDR3 has 15 amino acids. Germline CDR1 SNHLY, CDR2 FYNNEI.